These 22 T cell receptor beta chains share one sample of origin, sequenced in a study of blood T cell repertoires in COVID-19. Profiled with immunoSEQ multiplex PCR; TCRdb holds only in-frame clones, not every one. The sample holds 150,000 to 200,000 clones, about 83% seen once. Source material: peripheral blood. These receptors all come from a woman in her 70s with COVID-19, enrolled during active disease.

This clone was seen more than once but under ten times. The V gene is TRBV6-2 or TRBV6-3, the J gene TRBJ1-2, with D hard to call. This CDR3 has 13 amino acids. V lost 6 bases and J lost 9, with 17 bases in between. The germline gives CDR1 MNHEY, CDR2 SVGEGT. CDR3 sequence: CASSPAVPLSYTF. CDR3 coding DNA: TGTGCCAGCAGCCCCGCGGTTCCCTTGAGCTACACCTTC.

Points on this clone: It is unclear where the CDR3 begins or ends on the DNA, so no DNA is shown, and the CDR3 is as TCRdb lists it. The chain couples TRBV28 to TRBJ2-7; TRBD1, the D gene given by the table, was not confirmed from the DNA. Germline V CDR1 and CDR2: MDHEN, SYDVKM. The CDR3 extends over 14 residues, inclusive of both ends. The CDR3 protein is CASSTSRTDYEQYF.

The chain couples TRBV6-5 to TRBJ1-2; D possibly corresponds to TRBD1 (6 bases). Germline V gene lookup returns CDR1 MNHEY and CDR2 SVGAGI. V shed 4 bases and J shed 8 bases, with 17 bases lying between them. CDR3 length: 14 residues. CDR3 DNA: TGTGCCAGCAGTTGGGGGTTTAAAGGGGGAGGCTACACCTTC. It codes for CASSWGFKGGGYTF.

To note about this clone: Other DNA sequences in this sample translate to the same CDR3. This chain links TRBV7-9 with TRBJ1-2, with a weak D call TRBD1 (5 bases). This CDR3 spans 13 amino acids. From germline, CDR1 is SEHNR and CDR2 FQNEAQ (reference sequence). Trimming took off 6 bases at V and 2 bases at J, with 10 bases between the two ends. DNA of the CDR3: TGTGCCAGCAGTTTACCAGGGAACTATGGCTACACCTTC. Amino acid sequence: CASSLPGNYGYTF. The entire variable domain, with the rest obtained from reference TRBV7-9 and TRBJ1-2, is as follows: DTGVSQNPRHKITKRGQNVTFRCDPISEHNRLYWYRQTLGQGPEFLTYFQNEAQLEKSRLLSDRFSAERPKGSFSTLEIQRTEQGDSAMYLCASSLPGNYGYTFGSGTRLTVV.

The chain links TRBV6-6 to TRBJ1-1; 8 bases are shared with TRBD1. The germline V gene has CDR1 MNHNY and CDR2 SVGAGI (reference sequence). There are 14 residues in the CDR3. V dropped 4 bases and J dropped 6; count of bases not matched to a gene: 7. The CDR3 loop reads CASSSIQGGSEAFF. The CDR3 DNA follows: TGTGCCAGCAGTTCTATACAGGGGGGTTCTGAAGCTTTCTTT.

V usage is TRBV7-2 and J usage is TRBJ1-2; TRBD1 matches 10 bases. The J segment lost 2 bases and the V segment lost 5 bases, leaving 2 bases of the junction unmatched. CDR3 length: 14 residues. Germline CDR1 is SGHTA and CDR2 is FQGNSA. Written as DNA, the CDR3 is TGTGCCAGCAGCCGGGGACAGGGGAACTATGGCTACACCTTC. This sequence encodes CASSRGQGNYGYTF. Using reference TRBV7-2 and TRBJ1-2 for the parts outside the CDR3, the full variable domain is GAGVSQSPSNKVTEKGKDVELRCDPISGHTALYWYRQSLGQGLEFLIYFQGNSAPDKSGLPSDRFSAERTGGSVSTLTIQRTQQEDSAVYLCASSRGQGNYGYTFGSGTRLTVV.

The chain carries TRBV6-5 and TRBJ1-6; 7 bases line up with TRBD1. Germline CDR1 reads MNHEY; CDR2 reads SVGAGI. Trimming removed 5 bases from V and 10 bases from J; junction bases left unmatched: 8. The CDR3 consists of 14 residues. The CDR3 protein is CASSTTGVGSPLHF. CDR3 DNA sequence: TGTGCCAGCAGTACCACAGGGGTGGGATCACCCCTCCACTTT.

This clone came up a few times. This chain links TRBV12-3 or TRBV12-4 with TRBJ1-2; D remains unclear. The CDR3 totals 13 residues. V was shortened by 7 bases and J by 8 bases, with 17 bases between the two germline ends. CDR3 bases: TGTGCCAGCATTCCTAGGGCGGGGTCGGGCTACACCTTC. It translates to CASIPRAGSGYTF.

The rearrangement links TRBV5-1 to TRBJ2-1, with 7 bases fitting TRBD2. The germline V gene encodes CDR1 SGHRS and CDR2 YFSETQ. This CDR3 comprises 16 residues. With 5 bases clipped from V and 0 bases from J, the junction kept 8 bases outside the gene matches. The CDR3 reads CASRPGGSSSYNEQFF. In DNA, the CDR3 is TGCGCCAGCAGACCGGGGGGTTCCAGCTCCTACAATGAGCAGTTCTTC.

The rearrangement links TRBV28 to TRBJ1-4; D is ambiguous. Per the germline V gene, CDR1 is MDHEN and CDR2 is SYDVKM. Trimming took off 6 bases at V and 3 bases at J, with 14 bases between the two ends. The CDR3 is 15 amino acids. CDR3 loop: CASRAGDLANEKLFF. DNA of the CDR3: TGTGCCAGCAGAGCCGGGGATCTAGCTAATGAAAAACTGTTTTTT.

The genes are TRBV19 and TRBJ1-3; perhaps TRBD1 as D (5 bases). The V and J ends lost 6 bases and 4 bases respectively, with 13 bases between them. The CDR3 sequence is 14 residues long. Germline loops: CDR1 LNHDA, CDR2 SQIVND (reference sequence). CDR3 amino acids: CASSRGGEGNTIYF. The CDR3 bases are TGTGCCAGTAGCCGTGGAGGGGAAGGAAACACCATATATTTT.

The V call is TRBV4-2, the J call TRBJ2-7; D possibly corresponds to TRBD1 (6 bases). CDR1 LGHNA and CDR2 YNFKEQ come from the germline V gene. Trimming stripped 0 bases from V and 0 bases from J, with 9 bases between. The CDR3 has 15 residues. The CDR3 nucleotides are TGTGCCAGCAGCCAAGAGAACAGGGACTCCTACGAGCAGTACTTC. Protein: CASSQENRDSYEQYF.

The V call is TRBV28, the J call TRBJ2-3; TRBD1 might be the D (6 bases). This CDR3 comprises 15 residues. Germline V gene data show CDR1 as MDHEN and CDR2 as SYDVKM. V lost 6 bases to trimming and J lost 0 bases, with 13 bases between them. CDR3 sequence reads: CASRGQDLSTDTQYF. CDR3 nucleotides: TGTGCCAGCAGGGGACAAGACCTTAGCACAGATACGCAGTATTTT.

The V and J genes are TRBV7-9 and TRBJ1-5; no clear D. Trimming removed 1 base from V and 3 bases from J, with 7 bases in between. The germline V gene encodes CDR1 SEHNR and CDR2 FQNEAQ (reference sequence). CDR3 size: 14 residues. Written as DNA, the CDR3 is TGTGCCAGCAGCTTAGGCGATAACAATCAGCCCCAGCATTTT. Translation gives CASSLGDNNQPQHF. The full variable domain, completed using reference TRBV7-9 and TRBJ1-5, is DTGVSQNPRHKITKRGQNVTFRCDPISEHNRLYWYRQTLGQGPEFLTYFQNEAQLEKSRLLSDRFSAERPKGSFSTLEIQRTEQGDSAMYLCASSLGDNNQPQHFGDGTRLSIL.

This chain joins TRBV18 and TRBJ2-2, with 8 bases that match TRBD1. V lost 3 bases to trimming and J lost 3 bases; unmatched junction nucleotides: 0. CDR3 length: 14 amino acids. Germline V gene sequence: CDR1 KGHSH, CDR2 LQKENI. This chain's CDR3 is CASSPDRDTGELFF. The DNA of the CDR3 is TGTGCCAGCTCACCGGACAGGGACACCGGGGAGCTGTTTTTT.

Here the CDR3 reads CATSVRGALETQYF. For the CDR3, the DNA is TGTGCCACCAGTGTCAGGGGAGCCCTGGAGACCCAGTACTTC. The chain recombines TRBV24-1 with TRBJ2-5, with a possible D match to TRBD1 (6 bases). CDR3 length: 14 amino acids. From germline, CDR1 is KGHDR and CDR2 SFDVKD. The V end was cut by 5 bases, the J end by 5 bases, with 14 bases between.

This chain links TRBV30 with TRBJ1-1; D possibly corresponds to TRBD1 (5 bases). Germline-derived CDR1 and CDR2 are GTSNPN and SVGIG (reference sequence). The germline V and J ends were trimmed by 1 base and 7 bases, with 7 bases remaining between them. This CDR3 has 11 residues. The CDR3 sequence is CAWSGDSEAFF. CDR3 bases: TGTGCCTGGAGTGGCGACAGTGAAGCTTTCTTT.

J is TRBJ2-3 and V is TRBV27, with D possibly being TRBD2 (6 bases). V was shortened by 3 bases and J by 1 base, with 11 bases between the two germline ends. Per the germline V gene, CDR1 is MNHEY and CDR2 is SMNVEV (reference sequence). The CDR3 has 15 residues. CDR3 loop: CASSFLASGTDTQYF. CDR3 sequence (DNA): TGTGCCAGCAGTTTCCTGGCTAGCGGCACAGATACGCAGTATTTT.

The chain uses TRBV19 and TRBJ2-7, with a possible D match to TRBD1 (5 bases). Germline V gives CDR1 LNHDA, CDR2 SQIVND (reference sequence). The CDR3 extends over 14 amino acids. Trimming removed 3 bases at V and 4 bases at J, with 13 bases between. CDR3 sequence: CASSIGTDNYEQYF. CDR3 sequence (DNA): TGTGCCAGTAGTATCGGAACGGACAATTACGAGCAGTACTTC.

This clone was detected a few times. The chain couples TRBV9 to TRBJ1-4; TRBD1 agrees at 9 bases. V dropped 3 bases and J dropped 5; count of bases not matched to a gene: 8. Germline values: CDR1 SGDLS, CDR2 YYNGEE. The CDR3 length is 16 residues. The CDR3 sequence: CASSAQGATLNEKLFF. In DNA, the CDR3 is TGTGCCAGCAGCGCACAGGGGGCTACTCTAAATGAAAAACTGTTTTTT. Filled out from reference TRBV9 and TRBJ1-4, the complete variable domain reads DSGVTQTPKHLITATGQRVTLRCSPRSGDLSVYWYQQSLDQGLQFLIQYYNGEERAKGNILERFSAQQFPDLHSELNLSSLELGDSALYFCASSAQGATLNEKLFFGSGTQLSVL.

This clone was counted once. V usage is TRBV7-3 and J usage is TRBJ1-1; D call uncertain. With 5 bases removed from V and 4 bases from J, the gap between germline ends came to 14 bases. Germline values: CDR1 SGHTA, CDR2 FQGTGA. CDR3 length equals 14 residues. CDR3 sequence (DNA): TGTGCCAGCAGCCCTAGTGGGTTAGGCACTGAAGCTTTCTTT. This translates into CASSPSGLGTEAFF. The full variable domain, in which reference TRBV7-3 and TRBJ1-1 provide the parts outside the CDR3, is GAGVSQTPSNKVTEKGKYVELRCDPISGHTALYWYRQSLGQGPEFLIYFQGTGAADDSGLPNDRFFAVRPEGSVSTLKIQRTERGDSAVYLCASSPSGLGTEAFFGQGTRLTVV.

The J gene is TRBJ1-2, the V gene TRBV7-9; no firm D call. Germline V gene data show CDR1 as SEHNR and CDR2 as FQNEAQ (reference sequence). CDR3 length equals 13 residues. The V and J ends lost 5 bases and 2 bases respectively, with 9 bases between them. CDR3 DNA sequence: TGTGCCAGCAGCCCCACTCAAAACTATGGCTACACCTTC. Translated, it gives CASSPTQNYGYTF.